Each of the 12 T cell receptor beta chains below was sequenced from the same sample in a study of shared clonotypes between healthy human individuals (dated by TCRdb to the early 2020s). Receptors were amplified or captured by the immunoSEQ multiplex PCR assay. Entries here come from immuneACCESS through TCRdb and include only in-frame sequences with V and J called. Some clones fail to appear in such tables; in the studies checked, an unresolved V gene covers under half of the shortfall, and the cause of the remainder is unknown. The table for this sample lists 450,000 to 650,000 clones; roughly four fifths of them were counted only once. The top ten clonotypes cover around 13% of the sample. Sequencing was performed on PBMCs. These receptors came from a woman between 35 and 50 years old in good health. Some clones in this sample may be carry-over from other donors' samples.

The chain joins TRBV28 to TRBJ1-4; the D is unclear. CDR3 length: 15 amino acids. CDR1 is MDHEN, CDR2 SYDVKM, per germline. The V end lost 6 bases, the J end lost 7 bases, and 18 bases lay between the germline ends. The DNA of the CDR3 is TGTGCCAGCAGCCCGTTTGTGAGGGCTGTTGAAAAACTGTTTTTT. This translates into CASSPFVRAVEKLFF.

This clone has just a few counts. The chain joins TRBV30 to TRBJ2-7; D might be TRBD1 (5 bases). V lost 2 bases to trimming and J lost 4 bases, with 9 bases between them. The germline V gene has CDR1 GTSNPN and CDR2 SVGIG (reference sequence). The CDR3 totals 12 residues. The CDR3 coding sequence is TGTGCCTGGAGTCCTAGGGGTTACGAGCAGTACTTC. Protein sequence: CAWSPRGYEQYF.

This clone came up a few times. The V gene is TRBV30, the J gene TRBJ2-5; TRBD1 matches 8 bases. Judging by the DNA end, TRBJ2-7 fits better; the J call may be wrong. Germline V gene sequence: CDR1 GTSNPN, CDR2 SVGIG (reference sequence). CDR3 length: 16 amino acids. CDR3 nucleotide sequence: TGTGCCTGGAGTGCCTTGACAGGGGTCTACTCCTACGAGCAGTACTTC. Its translation: CAWSALTGVYSYEQYF.

V and J are TRBV9 and TRBJ2-5; perhaps D is TRBD1 or TRBD2 (7 bases each). The end of the DNA is better explained by TRBJ2-7, so the J call may be wrong. This CDR3 has 19 amino acids. Germline V CDR1 and CDR2: SGDLS, YYNGEE. The CDR3 region has the DNA TGTGCCAGCAGCCCCAGGGGGTCAGGGTTTTGGCTAGCGGACTACGAGCAGTACTTC. Protein sequence: CASSPRGSGFWLADYEQYF.

V and J are TRBV30 and TRBJ2-1, with TRBD2 matching over 8 bases. There are 15 residues in the CDR3. CDR1 is GTSNPN and CDR2 is SVGIG in the germline V gene (reference sequence). V lost 5 bases, J lost 3 bases, and 9 bases stayed unmatched. The CDR3 is CAWRSGERRYNEQFF. The CDR3 bases are TGTGCCTGGCGTAGCGGGGAACGCCGCTACAATGAGCAGTTCTTC. Full variable domain (rest looked up from reference TRBV30 and TRBJ2-1): SQTIHQWPATLVQPVGSPLSLECTVEGTSNPNLYWYRQAAGRGLQLLFYSVGIGQISSEVPQNLSASRPQDRQFILSSKKLLLSDSGFYLCAWRSGERRYNEQFFGPGTRLTVL.

Notes on this clone: One junction end disagrees with the germline gene, perhaps due to a read error. The genes are TRBV28 and TRBJ2-7; 7 bases agree with TRBD1. The CDR3 spans 12 residues. Germline V gene sequence: CDR1 MDHEN, CDR2 SYDVKM. The CDR3 here is CASSFRGQGEEF. As DNA, the CDR3 is TGTGCCAGCAGTTTTAGAGGGCAGGGGGAAGAGTTC.

This clone appeared many times. The chain couples TRBV2 to TRBJ2-7; D gene ambiguous. The CDR3 loop spans 12 amino acids. With 1 base removed from V and 9 bases from J, the gap between germline ends came to 10 bases. Germline CDR1 SNHLY, CDR2 FYNNEI. CDR3: CASSEGATSQYF. In DNA, the CDR3 is TGTGCCAGCAGTGAAGGGGCTACGTCGCAGTACTTC.

The chain uses TRBV7-2 and TRBJ2-1; no clear D gene. The V gene's germline CDR1 is SGHTA and CDR2 FQGNSA. With 3 bases removed from V and 9 bases from J, the gap between germline ends came to 6 bases. This CDR3 comprises 11 residues. The CDR3 region is CASSFKSEQFF. The CDR3 coding sequence is TGTGCCAGCAGCTTCAAAAGTGAGCAGTTCTTC. The full variable domain, its missing parts supplied by reference TRBV7-2 and TRBJ2-1, is GAGVSQSPSNKVTEKGKDVELRCDPISGHTALYWYRQSLGQGLEFLIYFQGNSAPDKSGLPSDRFSAERTGGSVSTLTIQRTQQEDSAVYLCASSFKSEQFFGPGTRLTVL.

V usage is TRBV7-6 and J usage is TRBJ2-3; D ambiguous. Between the trimmed V and J ends, which lost 5 bases and 0 bases, there was a span of 12 bases. The CDR3 is 15 amino acids. The V gene's germline CDR1 is SGHVS and CDR2 FNYEAQ. The CDR3 loop reads CASSPIDHSTDTQYF. Written as DNA, the CDR3 is TGTGCCAGCAGCCCTATCGACCATAGCACAGATACGCAGTATTTT. Looking up the rest from reference TRBV7-6 and TRBJ2-3 gives the full variable domain: GAGVSQSPRYKVTKRGQDVALRCDPISGHVSLYWYRQALGQGPEFLTYFNYEAQQDKSGLPNDRFSAERPEGSISTLTIQRTEQRDSAMYRCASSPIDHSTDTQYFGPGTRLTVL.

This clone was found a few times. V and J are TRBV5-1 and TRBJ2-2; 10 bases match TRBD2. This CDR3 has 16 residues. J gave up 4 bases and V 0 bases, and 3 bases lay outside the gene matches. Germline lookup yields CDR1 SGHRS and CDR2 YFSETQ. This CDR3 reads CASSLVASGSTGELFF. Here the CDR3 DNA reads TGCGCCAGCAGCTTGGTGGCTAGCGGGAGCACCGGGGAGCTGTTTTTT.

Comment on this clone: Other nucleotide sequences from this sample produce the same CDR3. The chain uses TRBV7-9 and TRBJ2-7, with D hard to call. Deletions cut 2 bases from V and 4 bases from J, with 6 bases between. The CDR3 is 12 residues long. Germline V gene sequence: CDR1 SEHNR, CDR2 FQNEAQ (reference sequence). CDR3 bases: TGTGCCAGCAGCTTACAAGGATACGAGCAGTACTTC. Its translation: CASSLQGYEQYF.

The J gene is TRBJ2-7, the V gene TRBV21-1; the table names TRBD2, a call not compared with the DNA. TRBV21-1 corresponds to a pseudogene. The CDR3 contains 18 residues. DNA of the CDR3: TGTGCCAGCAGGCAAAAGGGTCTAGCGGGAGGATGGGAGCGCGAGCAGTACTTC. Protein product: CASRQKGLAGGWEREQYF.